These 24 T cell receptor beta chains originate from one sample sequenced in a study of control samples from healthy donors and cancer patients. Some clones are missing from TCRdb's copy, which holds only in-frame ones; the method was immunoSEQ multiplex PCR. The data show 150,000 to 200,000 clones, around 91% seen once. Sequencing was done on a sample of blood. The receptors were gathered from a woman aged 45-59 years in good health.

J is TRBJ2-7 and V is TRBV5-4; 8 nucleotides line up with TRBD2. This CDR3 is 14 amino acids long. Germline V gene data show CDR1 as SGHNT and CDR2 as YYREEE (reference sequence). The ends lost 6 bases at V and 2 bases at J; junction bases unmatched: 7. DNA for the CDR3: TGTGCCAGCAAGAAGCGGGGGACCGCCTACGAGCAGTACTTC. Residues: CASKKRGTAYEQYF.

The chain joins TRBV28 to TRBJ2-7; D is unresolved. V lost 5 bases, J lost 6 bases, and 8 bases lay in between. CDR3 length: 11 amino acids. Germline V gene sequence: CDR1 MDHEN, CDR2 SYDVKM. CDR3: CASSPAREQYF. The CDR3 bases are TGTGCCAGCAGTCCGGCACGCGAGCAGTACTTC.

Note on this clone: At one boundary the junction diverges from the germline segment, which might be a read error. The rearrangement uses TRBV3-1 (or the pseudogene TRBV3-2) and TRBJ2-7; TRBD2 matches at 11 bases. The germline V gene has CDR1 LGHDT and CDR2 YNNKEL (reference sequence). The CDR3 loop spans 12 amino acids. DNA for the CDR3: TGTGCCAGCAGCTTCCGAACTAGCGGGAGCTTGTTC. Translation: CASSFRTSGSLF.

The V and J genes are TRBV6-6 and TRBJ2-7, with 10 bases matching TRBD1. Trimming removed 6 bases from V and 5 bases from J; junction bases left unmatched: 7. The germline gives CDR1 MNHNY, CDR2 SVGAGI (reference sequence). CDR3 length equals 14 residues. CDR3 DNA sequence: TGTGCCAGCAGCCTCGCCGGGACAGGGGACGAGCAGTACTTC. Its protein product is CASSLAGTGDEQYF.

The rearrangement uses TRBV4-1 and TRBJ2-5, with D hard to call. The length of the CDR3 is 15 residues. The germline V and J ends were trimmed by 4 bases and 2 bases, with 14 bases remaining between them. Germline CDR1 and CDR2: MGHRA and YSYEKL. The CDR3 DNA reads as TGCGCCAGCAGCCCGTCATGGCAGATACAAGAGACCCAGTACTTC. This codes for CASSPSWQIQETQYF.

The gene calls are TRBV7-7 and TRBJ2-5, with no clear D. This CDR3 has 15 residues. Germline V gives CDR1 SSHAT, CDR2 FNYEAQ (reference sequence). V was shortened by 2 bases and J by 2 bases, with 12 bases between the two germline ends. CDR3 DNA: TGTGCCAGCAGCTTAATGAGTGCCCTTCAAGAGACCCAGTACTTC. It specifies CASSLMSALQETQYF.

V and J are TRBV18 and TRBJ2-2; no definite D call. The CDR3 length is 16 residues. CDR1 is KGHSH and CDR2 is LQKENI in the germline V gene. V lost 2 bases and J lost 3, with 13 bases in between. The CDR3 is CASSPVRSQYTGELFF. CDR3 DNA sequence: TGTGCCAGCTCACCAGTACGGAGTCAGTACACCGGGGAGCTGTTTTTT.

The table lists this clone with a few counts. V usage is TRBV4-1 and J usage is TRBJ2-2, with a possible D match to TRBD2 (5 bases). The CDR3 length is 15 residues. V was clipped by 1 base and J by 5 bases, with 11 bases between them. CDR1 is MGHRA and CDR2 is YSYEKL in the germline V gene. The CDR3 loop reads CASSQVSGGTGELFF. In nucleotides, the CDR3 is TGCGCCAGCAGCCAAGTCTCAGGAGGTACCGGGGAGCTGTTTTTT.

The chain recombines TRBV21-1 with TRBJ1-4; the table gives TRBD1 as D, unverified against the DNA. TRBV21-1 is a pseudogene locus. The CDR3 has 16 amino acids. Here the CDR3 reads CASSRPREGACEKLFF. CDR3 DNA: TGTGCCAGCAGCAGGCCCCGTGAAGGGGCTTGTGAAAAACTGTTTTTT.

This chain connects TRBV9 to TRBJ2-7, with unresolved D. Looked up from germline, CDR1 is SGDLS and CDR2 is YYNGEE. The CDR3 has 13 residues. V lost 0 bases and J 6 bases, leaving 10 bases between the germline ends. CDR3 sequence (DNA): TGTGCCAGCAGCGTAGGACCAGACGGCGAGCAGTACTTC. It yields the protein CASSVGPDGEQYF.

The chain carries TRBV25-1 and TRBJ2-1, with D unclear. This CDR3 has 15 residues. Germline V gene sequence: CDR1 MGHDK, CDR2 SYGVNS. V was clipped by 5 bases and J by 8 bases, with 19 bases between them. In nucleotides, the CDR3 is TGTGCCAGCAGTACCCGCCCTAAGGCAGGTGATGAGCAGTTCTTC. Its translation is CASSTRPKAGDEQFF. Filled out from reference TRBV25-1 and TRBJ2-1, the complete variable domain reads EADIYQTPRYLVIGTGKKITLECSQTMGHDKMYWYQQDPGMELHLIHYSYGVNSTEKGDLSSESTVSRIRTEHFPLTLESARPSHTSQYLCASSTRPKAGDEQFFGPGTRLTVL.

The V gene is TRBV18, the J gene TRBJ1-4, with unresolved D. This CDR3 comprises 16 residues. The ends were cut back, 3 bases at V and 8 bases at J, with 19 bases in the middle. Per germline, CDR1 KGHSH and CDR2 LQKENI. This CDR3 is CASSPRVLPTQEKLFF. The CDR3 nucleotides read TGTGCCAGCTCACCGCGGGTCCTTCCAACCCAGGAAAAACTGTTTTTT.

The J gene is TRBJ1-1, the V gene TRBV15; a possible D gene is TRBD1 (6 bases). Trimming removed 1 base from V and 0 bases from J, with 9 bases in between. CDR1 and CDR2 from the germline V gene are LNHNV and YYDKDF (reference sequence). This CDR3 region has 15 residues. The CDR3 here is CATSRGTDLNTEAFF. For the CDR3, the DNA is TGTGCCACCAGCAGAGGGACAGACTTGAACACTGAAGCTTTCTTT.

V gene TRBV7-3 combines with J gene TRBJ1-1; no definite D call. Germline V CDR1 and CDR2: SGHTA, FQGTGA. V was shortened by 3 bases and J by 8 bases, with 16 bases between the two germline ends. The CDR3 contains 14 residues. This CDR3 is CASSFTGPATEAFF. The CDR3 DNA sequence: TGTGCCAGCAGCTTTACCGGGCCAGCAACCGAAGCTTTCTTT.

The chain couples TRBV6-2 or TRBV6-3 to TRBJ2-7; possibly TRBD2 for D (7 bases). V shed 0 bases and J shed 3 bases, with 15 bases lying between them. In germline, CDR1 is MNHEY, CDR2 SVGEGT. The length of the CDR3 is 16 residues. The CDR3 protein is CASSYSGGGRDYEQYF. The DNA for the CDR3 is TGTGCCAGCAGTTACTCGGGCGGGGGCCGAGACTACGAGCAGTACTTC.

The rearrangement uses TRBV3-1 (or the pseudogene TRBV3-2) and TRBJ1-2; tentatively, D is TRBD1 (5 bases). Germline CDR1 and CDR2: LGHDT and YNNKEL (reference sequence). The length of the CDR3 is 15 residues. The germline V and J ends were trimmed by 4 bases and 2 bases, with 14 bases remaining between them. The CDR3 sequence is CASSPTLTVNYGYTF. CDR3 in DNA: TGTGCCAGCAGCCCAACCCTGACAGTGAACTATGGCTACACCTTC.

CDR3 bases: TGTGCCAGCACCCCTAACCTCAGCGCAGAGACCCAGTACTTC. Protein sequence: CASTPNLSAETQYF. The V and J genes are TRBV6-2 or TRBV6-3 and TRBJ2-5; no reliable D call. CDR1 is MNHEY and CDR2 is SVGEGT in the germline V gene. The CDR3 has 14 amino acids. Trimming took off 7 bases at V and 4 bases at J, with 16 bases between the two ends.

In regard to this clone: One end of the junction does not line up with germline, which may come from a read error. The chain couples TRBV27 to TRBJ1-5; no definite D call. The CDR3 is 16 amino acids. The V gene's germline CDR1 is MNHEY and CDR2 SMNVEV (reference sequence). The CDR3 is CASSSTLRTINPPQHF. The CDR3 DNA reads TGTGCCAGCAGTTCCACTCTCAGAACCATCAATCCGCCCCAGCATTTT.

This clone was seen only a few times. The chain is built from TRBV18 and TRBJ1-6; D remains unclear. The length of the CDR3 is 14 residues. Germline lookup yields CDR1 KGHSH and CDR2 LQKENI. Trimming stripped 0 bases from V and 10 bases from J, with 10 bases between. The CDR3 nucleotides read TGTGCCAGCTCACCACCGGGGTTTGGATCACCCCTCCACTTT. Amino acids: CASSPPGFGSPLHF.

This clone was counted once. The chain uses TRBV5-6 and TRBJ2-2, with D perhaps TRBD2 (5 bases). This CDR3 contains 14 residues. Germline-derived CDR1 and CDR2 are SGHDT and YYEEEE. V was shortened by 1 base and J by 3 bases, with 7 bases between the two germline ends. CDR3 bases: TGTGCCAGCAGCTTGCGAGGGTACACCGGGGAGCTGTTTTTT. This codes for CASSLRGYTGELFF.

This clone was counted a single time. The V gene is TRBV2, the J gene TRBJ1-2; D is unresolved. In germline, CDR1 is SNHLY, CDR2 FYNNEI. The V end lost 0 bases, the J end lost 4 bases, and 3 bases lay between the germline ends. The CDR3 loop spans 12 amino acids. The CDR3 sequence: CASSEASYGYTF. DNA of the CDR3: TGTGCCAGCAGTGAAGCCAGCTATGGCTACACCTTC.

The chain has TRBV4-1 and TRBJ2-2; 8 bases align to TRBD2. The germline V gene encodes CDR1 MGHRA and CDR2 YSYEKL. Trimming at V came to 4 bases and at J to 6 bases, leaving 16 bases not matched to a gene. The CDR3 sequence is 18 residues long. CDR3: CASSPLGLRGVFAGELFF. For the CDR3, the DNA is TGCGCCAGCAGCCCCTTAGGACTGCGGGGGGTATTTGCCGGGGAGCTGTTTTTT.

V and J are TRBV7-9 and TRBJ1-2, with TRBD1 identical over 10 bases. This CDR3 has 17 residues. V shed 10 bases, J shed 0 bases, and the junction held 14 bases outside the gene matches. Germline V gives CDR1 SEHNR, CDR2 FQNEAQ (reference sequence). In nucleotides, the CDR3 is TGTGCCACCCGAAGACAGGGGGCGATTGGAGCTAACTATGGCTACACCTTC. It specifies CATRRQGAIGANYGYTF. The entire variable domain, with the rest obtained from reference TRBV7-9 and TRBJ1-2, is as follows: DTGVSQNPRHKITKRGQNVTFRCDPISEHNRLYWYRQTLGQGPEFLTYFQNEAQLEKSRLLSDRFSAERPKGSFSTLEIQRTEQGDSAMYLCATRRQGAIGANYGYTFGSGTRLTVV.

This chain uses TRBV2 with TRBJ2-4, with D perhaps TRBD2 (5 bases). This CDR3 has 15 residues. Trimming shortened V by 6 bases and J by 1 base, and 13 bases separated the two germline ends. Germline CDR1 and CDR2: SNHLY and FYNNEI. Here the CDR3 reads CASSAMIAAKNIQYF. CDR3 bases: TGTGCCAGCAGCGCTATGATAGCGGCCAAAAACATTCAGTACTTC.